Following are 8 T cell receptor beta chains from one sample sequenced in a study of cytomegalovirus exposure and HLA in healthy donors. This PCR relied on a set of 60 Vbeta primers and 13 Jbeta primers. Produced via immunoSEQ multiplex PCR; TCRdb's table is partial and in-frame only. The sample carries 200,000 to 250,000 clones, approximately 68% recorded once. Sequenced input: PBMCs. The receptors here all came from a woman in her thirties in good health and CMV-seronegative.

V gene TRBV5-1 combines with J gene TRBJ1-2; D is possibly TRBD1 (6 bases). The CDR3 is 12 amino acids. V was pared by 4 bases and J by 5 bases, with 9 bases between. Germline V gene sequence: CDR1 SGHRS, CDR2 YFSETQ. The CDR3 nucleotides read TGCGCCAGCAGCATGGACAGTTATGGCTACACCTTC. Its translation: CASSMDSYGYTF. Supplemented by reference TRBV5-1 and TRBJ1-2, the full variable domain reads KAGVTQTPRYLIKTRGQQVTLSCSPISGHRSVSWYQQTPGQGLQFLFEYFSETQRNKGNFPGRFSGRQFSNSRSEMNVSTLELGDSALYLCASSMDSYGYTFGSGTRLTVV.

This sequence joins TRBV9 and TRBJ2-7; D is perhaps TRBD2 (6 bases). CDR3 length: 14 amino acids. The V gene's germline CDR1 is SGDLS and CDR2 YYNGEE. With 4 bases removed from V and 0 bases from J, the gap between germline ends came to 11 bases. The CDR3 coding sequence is TGTGCCAGCAGCTCTGGAGGGAGCTCCTACGAGCAGTACTTC. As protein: CASSSGGSSYEQYF. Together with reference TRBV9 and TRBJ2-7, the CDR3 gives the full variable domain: DSGVTQTPKHLITATGQRVTLRCSPRSGDLSVYWYQQSLDQGLQFLIQYYNGEERAKGNILERFSAQQFPDLHSELNLSSLELGDSALYFCASSSGGSSYEQYFGPGTRLTVT.

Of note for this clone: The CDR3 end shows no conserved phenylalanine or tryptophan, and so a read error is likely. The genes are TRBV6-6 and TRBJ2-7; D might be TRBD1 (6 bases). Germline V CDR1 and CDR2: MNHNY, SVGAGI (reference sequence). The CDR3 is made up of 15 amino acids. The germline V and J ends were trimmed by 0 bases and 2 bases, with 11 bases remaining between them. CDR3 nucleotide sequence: TGTGCCAGCAGTTACTCGATGGACAGCACCTACGAGCAGTACCTC. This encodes CASSYSMDSTYEQYL.

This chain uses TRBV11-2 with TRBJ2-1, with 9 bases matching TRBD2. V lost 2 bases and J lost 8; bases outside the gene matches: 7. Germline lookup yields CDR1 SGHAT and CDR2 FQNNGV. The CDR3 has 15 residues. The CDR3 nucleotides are TGTGCCAGCAGCTTATGGGGCGGGGGGGCCGATGAGCAGTTCTTC. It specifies CASSLWGGGADEQFF.

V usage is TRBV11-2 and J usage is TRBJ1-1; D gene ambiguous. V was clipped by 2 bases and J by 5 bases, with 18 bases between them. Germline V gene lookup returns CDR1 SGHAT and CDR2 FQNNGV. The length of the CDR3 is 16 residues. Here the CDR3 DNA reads TGTGCCAGCAGCTTAAGTTCTCGAGGGCGAACAACTGAAGCTTTCTTT. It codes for CASSLSSRGRTTEAFF.

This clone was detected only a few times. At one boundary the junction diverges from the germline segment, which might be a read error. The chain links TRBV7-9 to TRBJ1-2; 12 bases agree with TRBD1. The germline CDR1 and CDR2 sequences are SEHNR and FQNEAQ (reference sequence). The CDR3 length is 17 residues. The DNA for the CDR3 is TGCGCCAGCAGCCAAGATTATGGGACAGGGGGCGCCTCTGGCTACACCTTC. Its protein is CASSQDYGTGGASGYTF.

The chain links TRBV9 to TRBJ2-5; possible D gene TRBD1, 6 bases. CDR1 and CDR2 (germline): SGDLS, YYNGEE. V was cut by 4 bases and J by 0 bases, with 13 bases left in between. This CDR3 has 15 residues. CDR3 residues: CASSIRTDYQETQYF. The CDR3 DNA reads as TGTGCCAGCAGCATTCGGACAGACTACCAAGAGACCCAGTACTTC.

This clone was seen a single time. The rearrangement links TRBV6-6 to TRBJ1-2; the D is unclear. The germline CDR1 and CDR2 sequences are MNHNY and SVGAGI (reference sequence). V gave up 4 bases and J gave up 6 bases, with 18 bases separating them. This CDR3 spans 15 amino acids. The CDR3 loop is CASSSPSAGEDGYTF. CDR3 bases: TGTGCCAGCAGTTCACCTTCAGCTGGGGAGGATGGCTACACCTTC.